A selection of T cell receptor beta chains follows, all from one sample in a study of human T cells and chemical hapten exposure. MiXCR, applied by TCRdb to the RACE reads, yields one record per CDR3 protein. This table holds 65,000 to 85,000 distinct CDR3 sequences, approximately 12% found once. The sample in question was whole blood, obtained in connection with sensitization to the hapten diphenylcyclopropenone (DPC). The receptors stem from a woman in her fifties or sixties with alopecia areata. Some clones in this sample may be carry-over from other donors' samples. CDR3s include the opening cysteine and the closing phenylalanine or tryptophan. Fields, in order: clone size, D gene, J gene, V gene, CDR3 DNA, CDR3 protein. A D gene is named only where the DNA matches it firmly. Not every row has a clone size; where given, it reads once, few, many or a size class.

clone size: many
D gene: .
J gene: TRBJ2-2
V gene: TRBV7-8
CDR3 DNA: .
CDR3 protein: CASSLVGTGSGELFF

clone size: few
D gene: TRBD2
J gene: TRBJ2-2
V gene: TRBV12-3/TRBV12-4
CDR3 DNA: TGTGCCACCCTGTTGGGGGGGACCGGGGAGCTGTTTTTT
CDR3 protein: CATLLGGTGELFF

clone size: few
D gene: .
J gene: TRBJ1-4
V gene: TRBV7-2
CDR3 DNA: TGTGCCAGCAGCTTTTTGTTCCAAAAACTGTTTTTT
CDR3 protein: CASSFLFQKLFF

clone size: many
D gene: .
J gene: TRBJ2-1
V gene: TRBV6-6
CDR3 DNA: TGTGCCAGCAGTTACCCGACATCTAGCTCCTACAATGAGCAGTTCTTC
CDR3 protein: CASSYPTSSSYNEQFF

clone size: .
D gene: .
J gene: TRBJ1-4
V gene: TRBV7-2
CDR3 DNA: TGTGCCAGCAGCTTGGAGGGGTATACACTGTTTTTT
CDR3 protein: CASSLEGYTLFF

clone size: .
D gene: TRBD1
J gene: TRBJ2-7
V gene: TRBV6-1
CDR3 DNA: TGTGCCAGCATAACCGGGACAGGGATAGGCGAGCAGTACTTC
CDR3 protein: CASITGTGIGEQYF

clone size: many
D gene: .
J gene: TRBJ1-1
V gene: TRBV2
CDR3 DNA: TGTGCCAGCAGTGGGAGTCTTTGGGGGATGAACACTGAAGCTTTCTTT
CDR3 protein: CASSGSLWGMNTEAFF

clone size: many
D gene: TRBD2
J gene: TRBJ2-5
V gene: TRBV18
CDR3 DNA: TGTGCCAGCTCACCACCGTTGCTAGCGGGACAAGAGACCCAGTACTTC
CDR3 protein: CASSPPLLAGQETQYF

clone size: few
D gene: .
J gene: TRBJ2-7
V gene: TRBV6-2/TRBV6-3
CDR3 DNA: TGTGCCAGCGAAACAGGGCATATATCCAACTACGAGCAGTACTTC
CDR3 protein: CASETGHISNYEQYF

clone size: many
D gene: TRBD2
J gene: TRBJ2-1
V gene: TRBV6-4
CDR3 DNA: TGTGCCAGCAGTGACTCAGCTAGCGGGGGGGCTAATGAGCAGTTCTTC
CDR3 protein: CASSDSASGGANEQFF

clone size: many
D gene: .
J gene: TRBJ2-3
V gene: TRBV10-1
CDR3 DNA: TGCGCCAGCAGTCGGTCCCCGGGACTCCGCACAGATACGCAGTATTTT
CDR3 protein: CASSRSPGLRTDTQYF

clone size: few
D gene: .
J gene: TRBJ2-7
V gene: TRBV11-3
CDR3 DNA: TGTGCCAGCAGCTTAGAAGGGTTTGGCGAGCAGTACTTC
CDR3 protein: CASSLEGFGEQYF

clone size: .
D gene: .
J gene: TRBJ2-4
V gene: TRBV9
CDR3 DNA: TGTGCCAGCAGCCCCCGGGTAGGGTCTAAAAACATTCAGTACTTC
CDR3 protein: CASSPRVGSKNIQYF

clone size: few
D gene: TRBD1
J gene: TRBJ2-1
V gene: TRBV11-2
CDR3 DNA: TGTGCCAGCAGCAATGAAGGGACAGGGGAATTGATGGAGTTCTTC
CDR3 protein: CASSNEGTGELMEFF

clone size: few
D gene: TRBD1
J gene: TRBJ1-2
V gene: TRBV20-1
CDR3 DNA: TGCAGTGCTAGACAGGGGGATGGCTACACCTTC
CDR3 protein: CSARQGDGYTF

clone size: .
D gene: .
J gene: TRBJ1-2
V gene: TRBV19
CDR3 DNA: TGTGCCAGTAGTATTACGGGGGGCGGCTATGGCTACACCTTC
CDR3 protein: CASSITGGGYGYTF

clone size: few
D gene: .
J gene: TRBJ2-7
V gene: TRBV2
CDR3 DNA: TGTGCCAGCAGTGAAATGGCACAGATTCCCTCCTACGAGCAGTACTTC
CDR3 protein: CASSEMAQIPSYEQYF

clone size: many
D gene: TRBD1
J gene: TRBJ1-1
V gene: TRBV2
CDR3 DNA: TGTGCCAGCAGTGGACAGGGAGCGGGAGCTTTCTTT
CDR3 protein: CASSGQGAGAFF

clone size: .
D gene: .
J gene: TRBJ2-5
V gene: TRBV18
CDR3 DNA: TGTGCCAGCTCACCACAGGTAGAGACCCAGTACTTC
CDR3 protein: CASSPQVETQYF

clone size: many
D gene: TRBD1
J gene: TRBJ1-6
V gene: TRBV18
CDR3 DNA: TGTGCCAGCTCGCAGGGACAGGGGGCGGATAATTCACCCCTCCACTTT
CDR3 protein: CASSQGQGADNSPLHF